This paragraph covers one TCR beta chain sequence. The clone's antigen remains unknown. Base qualities were left out, and no much larger clone turns up one base away. This sample is drawn from a study of T cell repertoires in cytomegalovirus infection (dated by TCRdb to about 2019). Regarding the study in general: Recently identified HLA-C-restricted CMV epitopes, whose presentation resists viral immunomodulation, were targeted by peptide stimulations together with well-studied HLA-B-restricted epitopes. Because public TCR beta signatures pointed to carriage of CMV infection together with the matching HLA type, the HLA type of each donor mattered for the analysis.

The instrument given in TCRdb is Illumina HiSeq 1500. TCRdb reanalyzed the raw reads on its own, using fastp at Q25 for trimming and MiXCR for clone calling, and kept in-frame beta chains. Every entry covers one CDR3 protein and lists the most common genes and DNA from its rows. The sample has roughly 200,000 distinct CDR3 sequences on record, around two fifths of them singletons. Over 45% of the sample is in the top ten clones. Beyond this particular receptor, the publication reports: Carriers of CMV infection plus the relevant HLA type were discriminated by the cumulative frequency of public TCR beta family members in the study cohort and in an independent roughly 340-donor cohort. The ex vivo response was dominated by HLA-C-restricted CMV-specific TCR beta clonotypes, which also provided the single most frequent clonotype in two of eight donors.

Taken with the paper, the label for treatment or condition translates to: in vitro stimulation with specific CMV peptide epitopes to enrich CMV-specific T cells. CDR1 and CDR2 are drawn from the germline V gene: LGHNA, YNFKEQ. The CDR3 has 17 amino acids, counting the end cysteine and phenylalanine. Only the CDR3 region is kept as DNA, spanning 51 bases read in frame from base 1. Deletion took 0 bases off V and 3 bases off J, with a span of 16 bases between the germline ends. The sample in question was CD8+ T cells from cultured PBMCs, obtained from culture after CMV antigen stimulation. This receptor was taken from a human donor in good health (CMV status not recorded). Some clones in this sample may be carry-over from other donors' samples. The chain couples TRBV4-2 to TRBJ2-3; the D gene cannot be resolved beyond TRBD1 or TRBD2, each matching 6 bases. This receptor carries the CDR3 CASSQDLPGGETDTQYF. The nucleotide sequence is given as TGTGCCAGCAGCCAAGATCTACCCGGGGGCGAGACAGATACGCAGTATTTT.